A single T cell receptor (beta chain) is shown here with its context. No antigen is known for it. No much larger clone is present one base from it, and per-base qualities are unavailable. These data are taken from a study of cytomegalovirus exposure and HLA in healthy donors (dated by TCRdb to 2016 to 2017). Broadly, across the study: In an earlier analysis of 450 to 750 of the donors, 276 Gb of sequence data and 100 million or so unique TCR beta sequences from 150 million to 200 million T cells were reported. An early release that covered fewer than 750 HLA-typed donors contained about 300 gigabases of sequencing data and 80 million or so unique TCR sequences. The genetic ancestry cluster associated with self-reported Caucasian donors included around four fifths of the roughly 390 genotyped donors. The study was designed to test whether signatures of past pathogen exposure could be identified by cataloging public T cell receptors. Using immunosequencing, the study profiled T cell repertoires from 666 subjects and related those repertoires to cytomegalovirus serostatus. A separate validation cohort of 90 to 150 different subjects was used in addition to the approximately 670-subject first cohort. High-throughput TCR immunosequencing, statistical association of individual TCRs with disease status, and machine learning were combined to predict cytomegalovirus infection status. In a later analysis, previously published TCR beta repertoires from several hundred donors were re-analyzed and high-resolution HLA genotyping was added so that TCR occurrence patterns could be studied. Rather than drawing on any new phenotypic data, the later analysis identified candidate immune exposures from TCR beta sequences and the way those sequences occurred across donors. To decide whether each TCR beta V gene segment behaved as functional or pseudogenic, an earlier analysis of some 540 of the donors relied on high-throughput TCR beta sequencing. Alongside the repertoire data, information on donor age, sex, ethnicity and CMV serostatus was compiled. A later genetic analysis took genome-wide SNP genotypes for 398 of the 666 donors and used that subset as a discovery cohort. Every discovery cohort repertoire had been produced on one sequencing platform. Both class I and class II loci were covered by HLA typing, at four-digit resolution. The number of typed donors differed by locus: about 629-630 for A, B, C, DRB1 and DQB1; 500 to 550 for DQA1; 600 to 610 for DPA1; and around 470 for DPB1. A handful of DR-DQ haplotypes were handled as single units for association and clustering because linkage in the cohort was strong. Among 398 genotyped donors of the cohort, an average of about 240,000 unique TCR beta nucleotide sequences were sequenced per donor, about a sixth of them non-productive. What the work shows at the level of the full study, not this receptor alone: The classifier was reported to diagnose cytomegalovirus status with high specificity and sensitivity in both the original and validation cohorts. A further reported finding was that TCR beta sequences accurately predicted the HLA-A and HLA-B alleles for most subjects in the first cohort. Immune exposure information for the cohort was limited to CMV serostatus. A cluster of highly shared sequence variants was judged likely to be a technical artifact of the sequencing pipeline. Several of the top co-occurrence clusters appeared to be linked to parvovirus B19, influenza, CMV and Epstein-Barr virus, according to a later analysis. According to a later analysis, TCR association rates differed among HLA loci, with DRB1 alleles showing the most associated TCRs and HLA-C alleles showing the fewest. Most CMV-associated TCR beta chains appeared to be HLA-restricted in a later analysis, and the HLA associations seemed to be driven largely by CMV exposure. Strong co-occurrence of HLA alleles, especially DR and DQ, made assigning TCR associations to individual alleles difficult. Correlated functional status among segregating V segments might reflect linkage disequilibrium, but an unknown experimental factor could not be ruled out. Sequencing depth was assumed to be roughly uniform across donors in the presence/absence analyses, though that assumption may not hold. The 87-base-pair reads could not distinguish some IMGT-functional V segments, including TRBV6-2 and TRBV6-3, so those segments were excluded. An earlier analysis of around 540 of the donors showed that most TCR beta V segments appeared in productive rearrangements either about 87% or about 30% of the time, which broadly matched IMGT annotations. Compared with equally common non-associated chains, HLA-associated TCR beta chains in a later analysis were more clonally expanded and had lower generation probabilities. Across donors, most TCR sequences were observed very rarely, whereas some public TCRs were present in many individuals. Because some donors lacked HLA typing at each locus, the association tests relied only on the typed subset. In a later genetic analysis, fewer N-insertions in productive TCRs were reported among donors in an Asian-associated ancestry cluster than the roughly 700-donor mean. Because counts were too low, around 18 rarely observed V segments, including chromosome 9 orphons, were left out of the earlier analysis of approximately 500 of the donors. V-gene and J-gene trimming of TCR beta chains was associated with a missense DCLRE1C variant in a later genetic analysis, and the association was replicated in an independent cohort. The cohort was sequenced for TCR beta chains only, and without alpha or paired-chain data the features that could be detected were limited. In a later analysis, around 17,000 TCR beta sequences were associated with specific HLA alleles at a false discovery rate of 0.05. It was suggested by the authors that the approach could potentially be generalized to other disease states and immunological phenotypes. The study listed 164 TCR beta chains as associated with cytomegalovirus. A few of the identified cytomegalovirus-associated TCR beta chains were confirmed in vitro to be specific for cytomegalovirus antigens.

The cohort comprised 550 to 700 healthy bone marrow donors. All cohort members were sampled while nominally healthy, although unrecorded immune exposures were likely present. The donor was CMV seropositive and was included in the group of 250 to 350 seropositive cohort members. Every donor gave a peripheral blood sample, and the peripheral blood mononuclear cells from that sample were used for TCR beta sequencing. Genomic DNA extraction from the blood cell samples was performed with the Qiagen DNeasy Blood Extraction Kit. The V end loses 3 bases and the J end loses 5 bases, and a stretch of 10 bases separates them. In the germline V gene (reference sequence), CDR1 corresponds to SEHNR and CDR2 to FQNEAQ. The CDR3 runs 14 residues from the cysteine to the phenylalanine. The entry retains the CDR3 DNA only, 42 bases that are in frame from base 1. The library was prepared using the immunoSEQ multiplex PCR assay. A mixture of 60 forward primers for TCR Vbeta segments and 13 reverse primers for TCR Jbeta segments was used in the multiplex PCR. The CDR3 region of rearranged TCR beta genes was amplified from genomic DNA with a multiplex PCR assay. Amplified TCR beta libraries were sequenced as 87-base-pair reads on the Illumina HiSeq System. Per the source publication's procedure: A later analysis tallied some 79 million unique TCR beta chains across the 700 or so repertoires, and around 9.9 million of those chains were shared by two or more donors. A nearest-neighbor algorithm error-corrected the raw reads and collapsed the reads into unique sequences, merging closely related sequences to remove PCR and sequencing errors. Alignment of CDR3 sequences to IMGT reference sequences was used to assign V, D and J gene segments. For a sequence to be retained, at least a six-nucleotide match to both a V gene segment and a J gene segment was required. A rearrangement counted as productive if the CDR3 had no stop codons and remained in frame with V and J, and every other rearrangement counted as non-productive. Following IMGT convention, CDR3 was defined as the stretch from the second conserved V-encoded cysteine up to the conserved J-encoded phenylalanine. Sequences without an unambiguous match to a single V gene segment were excluded from the earlier analysis of 450 to 650 of the donors. In an earlier analysis of 500 to 750 of the donors, V segments were called functional above 56.7% productive rearrangements and were called segregating when the between-donor standard deviation exceeded 5%. A statistical classification framework was built for diagnosing cytomegalovirus status from the catalog of TCR beta chain sequences. In a later analysis, V and J genes were assigned by comparing TCR nucleotide sequences against IMGT/GENE-DB human TR gene sequences. A later analysis assigned CDR3 sequences and most-parsimonious VDJ recombination scenarios with the TCRdist pipeline. A later analysis defined each TCR beta chain by its CDR3 amino acid sequence plus V-gene family, and excluded reads lacking a unique V-gene family. A later analysis removed nearly 600 highly shared, low-generation-probability nucleotide sequences to deal with suspected cross-contamination and a sequencing artifact. A later analysis calculated a clonal expansion index for each public chain from normalized within-repertoire ranks of inferred template counts. A later analysis computed generation probabilities with a VDJ recombination model fitted to out-of-frame rearrangements, and checked the results against IGoR. In a later analysis, TCR-TCR, TCR-HLA and TCR-CMV co-occurrence was scored with hypergeometric tests, and a repertoire-size bias correction was applied to TCR pairs. To estimate false discovery rates, a later analysis permuted the HLA or CMV assignments 20 times. In a later analysis, co-occurring TCRs were grouped with DBSCAN, and TCRdist sequence similarity was added when clustering was performed within HLA-allele-positive subsets. Repertoires with fewer than 30,000 or more than 120,000 public chains were left out of co-occurrence clustering, as were about five repertoires with anomalous nucleotide sharing. TCRdb took this table from immuneACCESS and kept in-frame rearrangements with V and J called. Such tables lack part of the clones; where checked against another copy, unresolved V genes explain under half of the gap, and the rest is unexplained. The V and J calls and clone size come from that table; D and trimming were worked out from the DNA. This sample has over 130,000 clones in its table, and 79% of those were observed once. 5% to 6.5% of the sample lies in the top ten.

The rearrangement joined TRBV7-9 to TRBJ2-2, and the D gene may be TRBD1, 5 bases matching. The sequenced sample was PBMCs. The source is a man in his forties or fifties in good health and CMV-seropositive. CDR3 loop: CASSLGLQTGELFF. The bases are TGTGCCAGCAGCTTGGGGCTGCAGACCGGGGAGCTGTTTTTT. Where the CDR3 stops, the reference TRBV7-9 and TRBJ2-2 genes take over; the full variable domain is DTGVSQNPRHKITKRGQNVTFRCDPISEHNRLYWYRQTLGQGPEFLTYFQNEAQLEKSRLLSDRFSAERPKGSFSTLEIQRTEQGDSAMYLCASSLGLQTGELFFGEGSRLTVL.